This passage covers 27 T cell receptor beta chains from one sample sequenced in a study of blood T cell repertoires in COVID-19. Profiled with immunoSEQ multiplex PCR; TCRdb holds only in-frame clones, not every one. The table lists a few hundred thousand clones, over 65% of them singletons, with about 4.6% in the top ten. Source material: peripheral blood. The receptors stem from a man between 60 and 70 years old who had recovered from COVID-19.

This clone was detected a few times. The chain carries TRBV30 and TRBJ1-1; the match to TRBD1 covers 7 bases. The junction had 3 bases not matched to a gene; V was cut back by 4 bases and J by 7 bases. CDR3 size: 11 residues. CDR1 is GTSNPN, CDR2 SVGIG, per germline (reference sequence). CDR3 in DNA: TGTGCCTGGAACGGGGACAGTGAAGCTTTCTTT. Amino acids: CAWNGDSEAFF.

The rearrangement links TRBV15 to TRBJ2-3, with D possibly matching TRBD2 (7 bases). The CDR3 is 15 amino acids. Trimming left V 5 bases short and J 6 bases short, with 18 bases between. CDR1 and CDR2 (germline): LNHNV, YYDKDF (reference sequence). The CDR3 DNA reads TGTGCCACCAGCGGAGGACCCGGGGGGCTGGATACGCAGTATTTT. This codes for CATSGGPGGLDTQYF.

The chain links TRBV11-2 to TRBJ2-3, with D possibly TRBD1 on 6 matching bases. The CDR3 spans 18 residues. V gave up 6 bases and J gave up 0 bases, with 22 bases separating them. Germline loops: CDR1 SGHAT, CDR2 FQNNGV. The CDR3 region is CASSTEPGHRASTDTQYF. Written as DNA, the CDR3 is TGTGCCAGCAGTACCGAGCCGGGACACCGCGCTAGCACAGATACGCAGTATTTT.

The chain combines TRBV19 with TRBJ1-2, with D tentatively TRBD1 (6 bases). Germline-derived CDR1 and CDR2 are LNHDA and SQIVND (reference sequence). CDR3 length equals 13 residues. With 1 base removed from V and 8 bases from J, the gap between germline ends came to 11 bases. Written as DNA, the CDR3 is TGTGCCAGTAGTATAGGCAGGGGAAGCGGCTACACCTTC. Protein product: CASSIGRGSGYTF.

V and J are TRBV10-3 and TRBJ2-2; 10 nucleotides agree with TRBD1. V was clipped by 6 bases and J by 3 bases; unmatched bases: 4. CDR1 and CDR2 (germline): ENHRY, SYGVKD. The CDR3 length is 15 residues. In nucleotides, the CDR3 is TGTGCCATCAGCGACAGGGGGCTTGACACCGGGGAGCTGTTTTTT. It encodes CAISDRGLDTGELFF.

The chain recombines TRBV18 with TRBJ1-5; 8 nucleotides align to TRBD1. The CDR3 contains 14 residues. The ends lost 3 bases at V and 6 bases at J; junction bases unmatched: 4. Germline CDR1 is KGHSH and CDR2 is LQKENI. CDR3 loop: CASSPADRGQPQHF. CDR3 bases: TGTGCCAGCTCACCCGCTGACAGGGGTCAGCCCCAGCATTTT. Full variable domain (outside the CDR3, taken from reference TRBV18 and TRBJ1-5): NAGVMQNPRHLVRRRGQEARLRCSPMKGHSHVYWYRQLPEEGLKFMVYLQKENIIDESGMPKERFSAEFPKEGPSILRIQQVVRGDSAAYFCASSPADRGQPQHFGDGTRLSIL.

The CDR3 is CASSQGSSRVSYEQYF. The CDR3 nucleotides read TGCGCCAGCAGCCAAGGGAGTTCCAGGGTCTCCTACGAGCAGTACTTC. The rearrangement links TRBV4-1 to TRBJ2-7, with TRBD1 as a possible D gene (5 bases). The CDR3 runs to 16 residues. CDR1 is MGHRA, CDR2 YSYEKL, per germline. Deletions cut 1 base from V and 0 bases from J, with 13 bases between.

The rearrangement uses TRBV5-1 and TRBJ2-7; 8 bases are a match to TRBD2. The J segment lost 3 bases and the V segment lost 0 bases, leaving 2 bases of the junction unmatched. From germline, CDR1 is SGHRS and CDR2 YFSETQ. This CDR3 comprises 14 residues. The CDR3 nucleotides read TGCGCCAGCAGCTTGGTCGGGGGGGTCTACGAGCAGTACTTC. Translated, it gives CASSLVGGVYEQYF. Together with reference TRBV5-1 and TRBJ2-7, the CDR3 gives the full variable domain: KAGVTQTPRYLIKTRGQQVTLSCSPISGHRSVSWYQQTPGQGLQFLFEYFSETQRNKGNFPGRFSGRQFSNSRSEMNVSTLELGDSALYLCASSLVGGVYEQYFGPGTRLTVT.

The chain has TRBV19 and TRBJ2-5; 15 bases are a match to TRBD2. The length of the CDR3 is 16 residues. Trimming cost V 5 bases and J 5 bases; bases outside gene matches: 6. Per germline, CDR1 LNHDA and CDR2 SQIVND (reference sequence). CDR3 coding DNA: TGTGCCAGTAGTCCCGGGACTAGCGGGGGGTATGAGACCCAGTACTTC. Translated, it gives CASSPGTSGGYETQYF.

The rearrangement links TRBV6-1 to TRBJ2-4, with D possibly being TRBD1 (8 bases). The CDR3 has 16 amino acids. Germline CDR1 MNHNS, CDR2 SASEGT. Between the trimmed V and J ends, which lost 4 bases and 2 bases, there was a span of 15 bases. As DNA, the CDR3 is TGTGCCAGCAGTGGCCCACAGGGGGGGACCAAAAACATTCAGTACTTC. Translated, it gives CASSGPQGGTKNIQYF.

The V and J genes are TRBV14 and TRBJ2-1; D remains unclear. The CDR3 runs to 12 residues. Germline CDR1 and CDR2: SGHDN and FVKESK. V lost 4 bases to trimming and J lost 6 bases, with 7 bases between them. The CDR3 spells CASSPTFNEQFF. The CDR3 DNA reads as TGTGCCAGCAGCCCTACGTTCAATGAGCAGTTCTTC.

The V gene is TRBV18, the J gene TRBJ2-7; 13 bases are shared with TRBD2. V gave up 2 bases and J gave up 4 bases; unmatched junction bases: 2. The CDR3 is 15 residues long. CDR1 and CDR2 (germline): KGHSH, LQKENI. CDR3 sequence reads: CASSPGLAGAYEQYF. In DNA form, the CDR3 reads TGTGCCAGCTCACCAGGACTAGCGGGAGCTTACGAGCAGTACTTC.

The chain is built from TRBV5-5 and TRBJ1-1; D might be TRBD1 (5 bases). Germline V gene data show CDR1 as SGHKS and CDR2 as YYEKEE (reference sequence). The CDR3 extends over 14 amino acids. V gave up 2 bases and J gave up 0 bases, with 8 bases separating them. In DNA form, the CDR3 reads TGTGCCAGCAGCTTTGGGGGGATGAACACTGAAGCTTTCTTT. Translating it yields CASSFGGMNTEAFF.

CDR3 loop: CASSPSNRGNTEAFF. The CDR3 region has the DNA TGTGCCAGCAGCCCATCTAACAGGGGGAACACTGAAGCTTTCTTT. The gene calls are TRBV3-1 (or the pseudogene TRBV3-2) and TRBJ1-1; 7 bases are a match to TRBD1. This CDR3 contains 15 residues. The germline V gene encodes CDR1 LGHDT and CDR2 YNNKEL (reference sequence). With 4 bases clipped from V and 1 base from J, the junction kept 6 bases outside the gene matches.

CDR3 region: CASRYGTGVYNEQFF. DNA for the CDR3: TGTGCCAGCAGGTACGGGACAGGGGTCTACAATGAGCAGTTCTTC. The chain uses TRBV2 and TRBJ2-1; 10 positions agree with TRBD1. Per the germline V gene, CDR1 is SNHLY and CDR2 is FYNNEI. The CDR3 runs to 15 residues. The V gene end was trimmed by 6 bases and the J gene end by 3 bases; junction bases not matched to a gene: 5. The variable domain in full, completed from reference TRBV2 and TRBJ2-1, reads EPEVTQTPSHQVTQMGQEVILRCVPISNHLYFYWYRQILGQKVEFLVSFYNNEISEKSEIFDDQFSVERPDGSNFTLKIRSTKLEDSAMYFCASRYGTGVYNEQFFGPGTRLTVL.

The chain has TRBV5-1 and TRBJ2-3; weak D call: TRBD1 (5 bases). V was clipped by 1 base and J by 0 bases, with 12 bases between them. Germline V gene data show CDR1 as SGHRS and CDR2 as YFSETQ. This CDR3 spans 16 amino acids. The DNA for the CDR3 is TGCGCCAGCAGCTTGAAGCTGACAGCTAGCACAGATACGCAGTATTTT. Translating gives CASSLKLTASTDTQYF. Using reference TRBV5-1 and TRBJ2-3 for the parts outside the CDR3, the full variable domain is KAGVTQTPRYLIKTRGQQVTLSCSPISGHRSVSWYQQTPGQGLQFLFEYFSETQRNKGNFPGRFSGRQFSNSRSEMNVSTLELGDSALYLCASSLKLTASTDTQYFGPGTRLTVL.

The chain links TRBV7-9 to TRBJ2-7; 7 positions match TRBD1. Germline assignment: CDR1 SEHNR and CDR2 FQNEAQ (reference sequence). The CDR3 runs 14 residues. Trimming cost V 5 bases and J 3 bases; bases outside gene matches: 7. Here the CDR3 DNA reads TGTGCCAGCAGCCATGAGGGACAGAACTACGAGCAGTACTTC. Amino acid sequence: CASSHEGQNYEQYF.

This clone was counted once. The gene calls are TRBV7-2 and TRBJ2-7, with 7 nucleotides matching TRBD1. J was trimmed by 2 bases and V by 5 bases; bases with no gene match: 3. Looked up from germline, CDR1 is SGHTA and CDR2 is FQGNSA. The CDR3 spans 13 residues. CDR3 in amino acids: CASSLGTAYEQYF. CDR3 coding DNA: TGTGCCAGCAGCCTCGGGACAGCCTACGAGCAGTACTTC.

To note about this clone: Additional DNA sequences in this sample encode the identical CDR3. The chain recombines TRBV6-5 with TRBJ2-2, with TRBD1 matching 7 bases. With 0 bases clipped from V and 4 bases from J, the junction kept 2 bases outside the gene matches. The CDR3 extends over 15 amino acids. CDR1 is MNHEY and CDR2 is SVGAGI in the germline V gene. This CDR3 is CASSYSTGRTGELFF. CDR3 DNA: TGTGCCAGCAGTTACTCGACAGGGCGCACCGGGGAGCTGTTTTTT.

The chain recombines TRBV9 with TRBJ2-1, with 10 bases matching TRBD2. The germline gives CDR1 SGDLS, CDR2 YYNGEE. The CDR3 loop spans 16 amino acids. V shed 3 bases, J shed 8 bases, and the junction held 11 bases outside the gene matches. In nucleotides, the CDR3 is TGTGCCAGCAGCGGCCTGGGAGTAGCGGGAGGCGATGAGCAGTTCTTC. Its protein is CASSGLGVAGGDEQFF.

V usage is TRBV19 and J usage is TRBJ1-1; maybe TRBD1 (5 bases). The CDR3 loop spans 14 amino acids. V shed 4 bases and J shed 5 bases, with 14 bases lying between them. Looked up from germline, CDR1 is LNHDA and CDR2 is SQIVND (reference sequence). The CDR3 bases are TGTGCCAGTAGTACCGACAGAGCGAGGACTGAAGCTTTCTTT. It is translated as CASSTDRARTEAFF.

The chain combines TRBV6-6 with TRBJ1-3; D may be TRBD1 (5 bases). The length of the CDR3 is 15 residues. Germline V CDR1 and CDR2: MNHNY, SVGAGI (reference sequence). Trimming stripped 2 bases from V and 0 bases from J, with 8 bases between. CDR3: CASSYGGISGNTIYF. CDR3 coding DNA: TGTGCCAGCAGTTACGGGGGGATCTCTGGAAACACCATATATTTT.

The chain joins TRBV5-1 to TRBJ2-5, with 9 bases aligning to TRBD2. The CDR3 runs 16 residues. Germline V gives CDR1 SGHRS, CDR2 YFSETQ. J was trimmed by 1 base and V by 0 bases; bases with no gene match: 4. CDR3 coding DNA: TGCGCCAGCAGCTTGGGACTAGCGGATACCCAAGAGACCCAGTACTTC. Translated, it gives CASSLGLADTQETQYF.

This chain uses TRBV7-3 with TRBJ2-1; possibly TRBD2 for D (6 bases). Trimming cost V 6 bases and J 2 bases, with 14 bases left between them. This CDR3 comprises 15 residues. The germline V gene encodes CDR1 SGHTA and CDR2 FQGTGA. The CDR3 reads CASRPTPGAYNEQFF. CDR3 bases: TGTGCCAGCAGACCAACCCCGGGGGCCTACAATGAGCAGTTCTTC.

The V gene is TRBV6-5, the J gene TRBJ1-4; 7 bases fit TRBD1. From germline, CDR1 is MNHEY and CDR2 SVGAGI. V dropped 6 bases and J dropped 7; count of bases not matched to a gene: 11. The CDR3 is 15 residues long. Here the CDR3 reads CASSQSPGGIEKLFF. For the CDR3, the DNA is TGTGCCAGCAGCCAATCACCAGGGGGAATTGAAAAACTGTTTTTT.

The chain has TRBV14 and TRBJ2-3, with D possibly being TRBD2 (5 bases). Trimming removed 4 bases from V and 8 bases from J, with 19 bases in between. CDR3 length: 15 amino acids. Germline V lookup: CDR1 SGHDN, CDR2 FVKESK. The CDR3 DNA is TGTGCCAGCAGCCTATTAACCGGCAACCGGGGTACGCAGTATTTT. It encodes CASSLLTGNRGTQYF.

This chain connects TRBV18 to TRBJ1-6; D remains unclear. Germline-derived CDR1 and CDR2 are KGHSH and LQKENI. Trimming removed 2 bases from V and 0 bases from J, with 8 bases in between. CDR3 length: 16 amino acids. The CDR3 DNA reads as TGTGCCAGCTCACCAATAGCGAGCTCCTATAATTCACCCCTCCACTTT. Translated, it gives CASSPIASSYNSPLHF.